This TCR beta chain was captured by sequencing in a study of immune heterogeneity within non-small cell lung tumors. This clonotype was observed at least ten times. As yet, its antigen is unknown. Bulk tumor genomic DNA was the template, and each sample received 450 to 750 ng. Several biopsies were spaced far apart within each primary tumor and obtained as surgery took place. Enrolled individuals presented with untreated, newly diagnosed non-small cell lung cancer and received curative surgery. Whole-study results and caveats: Within a patient, dominant CDR3 beta clonotypes were shared across sites, though different locations had unique frequent clones. Individual patients' high-frequency T-cell receptor beta clonotypes were largely distinct from one another.

TCR beta CDR3 was amplified by multiplex PCR using 32 V and 13 J primers. MiXCR, run by TCRdb on the multiplex PCR reads, gives a single entry per CDR3 protein. The table lists 7,200 or so distinct CDR3 sequences, around a fifth of them singletons. Between the trimmed V and J ends, which lost 2 bases and 2 bases, there was a span of 6 bases. Germline V gene data show CDR1 as MNHEY and CDR2 as SMNVEV (reference sequence). The CDR3 runs 13 residues. The sequencing sample was made of lung tumor tissue. The chain links TRBV27 to TRBJ1-1, with D uncertain. The sequence derives from a man in his sixties with non-small cell lung cancer. Here the CDR3 DNA reads TGTGCCAGCAGTTTACAGGTTAACACTGAAGCTTTCTTT. Protein product: CASSLQVNTEAFF.